The clone carrying this T cell receptor (beta chain) was picked up many times. Other DNA sequences in this specimen translate into the identical CDR3. With 4 bases clipped from V and 3 bases from J, the junction kept 6 bases outside the gene matches. In germline, CDR1 is SGHTA, CDR2 FQGNSA. There are 15 residues in the CDR3. The data originate from a study of CD8+ T cells in alopecia areata. The sample's treatment: oral pan-JAK inhibitor, 5-10 mg twice daily. Lesional scalp punch biopsies and peripheral blood were collected from alopecia areata patients. A FACSAria was used to sort CD4+ and CD8+ T cells. These cells came from PBMCs. RNA extraction was followed by reverse transcription into cDNA, which acted as the sequencing template. Sequencing was performed with immunoSEQ multiplex PCR; in TCRdb, only in-frame clones are kept and a portion is missing. The table records 75,000 to 85,000 clones, around 60% of them present only once.

The sequencing used CD8+ T cells sorted from blood, collected at week 24, from a patient treated with tofacitinib. The TCR sequence derives from a human donor with alopecia areata. This chain joins TRBV7-2 and TRBJ2-7; 10 positions agree with TRBD2. CDR3 coding DNA: TGTGCCAGCAGCTCCAGGACTAGCGGTCTCTACGAGCAGTACTTC. Translated: CASSSRTSGLYEQYF. Full variable domain (remainder filled in from reference TRBV7-2 and TRBJ2-7): GAGVSQSPSNKVTEKGKDVELRCDPISGHTALYWYRQSLGQGLEFLIYFQGNSAPDKSGLPSDRFSAERTGGSVSTLTIQRTQQEDSAVYLCASSSRTSGLYEQYFGPGTRLTVT.